These T cell receptor beta chains were read from a single sample in a study of T cell clonotyping in hematopoietic cell transplantation. Libraries were prepared by immunoSEQ multiplex PCR; TCRdb keeps only in-frame clonotypes and omits some of them. The top ten hold around 15% of the sample, which has just under 20,000 clones, around 85% seen once. The material sequenced was peripheral blood mononuclear cells. These receptors originate from a man between 60 and 75 years old in good health. Some clones in this sample may be carry-over from other donors' samples. CDR3s include the opening cysteine and the closing phenylalanine or tryptophan. Fields, in order: V gene, CDR3 protein.

v_gene: TRBV19; CDR3aa: CASSISVPPLGYTF
v_gene: TRBV6-4; CDR3aa: CASSPEGSGQPQHF
v_gene: TRBV7-9; CDR3aa: CASSSGQDNEKLFF
v_gene: TRBV11-3; CDR3aa: CASSFGLASYNEQFF
v_gene: TRBV19; CDR3aa: CASSPQASGNTIYF
v_gene: TRBV10-3; CDR3aa: CAISNGTGSNQPQHF
v_gene: TRBV10-2; CDR3aa: CASSEGKPGQGNSPLHF
v_gene: TRBV5-1; CDR3aa: CASSLARLAGGNEQFF
v_gene: TRBV19; CDR3aa: CASSPQRGDNEKLFF
v_gene: TRBV7-9; CDR3aa: CASSRGASGMNEQYF
v_gene: TRBV30; CDR3aa: CAWIKRDRVNSPLHF
v_gene: TRBV25-1; CDR3aa: CASSAVQRNTEAFF
v_gene: TRBV5-6; CDR3aa: CASSLPGTPGELFF
v_gene: TRBV28; CDR3aa: CASSLRDRKVYEQYF
v_gene: TRBV2; CDR3aa: CASNSLTVAHGYTF
v_gene: TRBV2; CDR3aa: CASSERVEAFF
v_gene: TRBV7-9; CDR3aa: CASSSPSGINEQFF
v_gene: TRBV28; CDR3aa: CASQGVSSGNTIYF
v_gene: TRBV19; CDR3aa: CASSMGSGGFYEQYF
v_gene: TRBV6-4; CDR3aa: CASSDGDTGELFF
v_gene: TRBV11-3; CDR3aa: CASSSGTAANYGYTF
v_gene: TRBV6-1; CDR3aa: CASSGGTSYEQYF
v_gene: TRBV7-3; CDR3aa: CASSLMANAPGELFF
v_gene: TRBV6-5; CDR3aa: CASSRQGSEQFF
v_gene: TRBV7-2; CDR3aa: CASSLGTGTYEQYF
v_gene: TRBV30; CDR3aa: CAWSVRRGVPGYTF
v_gene: TRBV4-1; CDR3aa: CASSQGVINYGYTF
v_gene: TRBV28; CDR3aa: CASSLRGGFNQPQHF
v_gene: TRBV9; CDR3aa: CASSARQGGTDTQYF
v_gene: TRBV30; CDR3aa: CAWGQGVNQPQHF